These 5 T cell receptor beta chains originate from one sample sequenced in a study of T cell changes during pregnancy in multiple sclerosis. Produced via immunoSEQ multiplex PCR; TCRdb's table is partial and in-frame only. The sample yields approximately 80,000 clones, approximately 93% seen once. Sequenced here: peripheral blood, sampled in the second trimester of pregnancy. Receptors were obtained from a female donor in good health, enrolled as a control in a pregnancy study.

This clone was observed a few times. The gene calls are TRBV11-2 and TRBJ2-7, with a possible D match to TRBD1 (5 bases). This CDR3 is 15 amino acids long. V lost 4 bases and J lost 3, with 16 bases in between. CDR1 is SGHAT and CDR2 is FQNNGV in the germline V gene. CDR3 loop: CASSYVRTTDYEQYF. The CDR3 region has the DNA TGTGCCAGCAGCTACGTCCGGACAACCGACTACGAGCAGTACTTC.

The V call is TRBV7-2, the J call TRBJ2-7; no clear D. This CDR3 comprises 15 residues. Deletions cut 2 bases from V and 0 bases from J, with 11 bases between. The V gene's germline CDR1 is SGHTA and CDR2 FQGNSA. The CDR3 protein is CASSLSSMDSYEQYF. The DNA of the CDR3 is TGTGCCAGCAGCTTAAGTAGCATGGACTCCTACGAGCAGTACTTC.

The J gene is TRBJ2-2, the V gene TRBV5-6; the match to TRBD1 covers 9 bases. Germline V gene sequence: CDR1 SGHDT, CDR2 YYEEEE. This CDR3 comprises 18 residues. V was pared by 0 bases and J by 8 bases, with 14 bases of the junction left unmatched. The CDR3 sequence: CASSLVRGQGYRAGELFF. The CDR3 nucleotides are TGTGCCAGCAGCTTGGTTCGGGGACAGGGATACAGAGCGGGGGAGCTGTTTTTT.

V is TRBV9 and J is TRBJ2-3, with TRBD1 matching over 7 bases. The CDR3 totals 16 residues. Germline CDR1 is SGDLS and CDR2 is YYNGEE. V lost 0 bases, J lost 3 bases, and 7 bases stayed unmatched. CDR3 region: CASSVGRGRATDTQYF. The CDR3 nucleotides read TGTGCCAGCAGCGTAGGTAGGGGGCGGGCAACAGATACGCAGTATTTT.

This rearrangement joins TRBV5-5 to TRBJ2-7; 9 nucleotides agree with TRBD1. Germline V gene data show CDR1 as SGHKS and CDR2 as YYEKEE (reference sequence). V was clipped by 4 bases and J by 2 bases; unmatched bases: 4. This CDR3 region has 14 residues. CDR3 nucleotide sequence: TGTGCCAGCAGCCGACAGGGGGTCGCCTACGAGCAGTACTTC. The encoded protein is CASSRQGVAYEQYF.